Shown below are 5 T cell receptor beta chains from a single sample sequenced in a study of cytomegalovirus exposure and HLA in healthy donors. The PCR made use of 60 Vbeta and 13 Jbeta primers. Produced via immunoSEQ multiplex PCR; TCRdb's table is partial and in-frame only. The sample contains just under 150,000 clones, roughly 80% of which appear only once. Sequenced: PBMCs. The receptor source for this set is a woman aged 25 to 39 in good health and CMV-seronegative.

The chain employs TRBV4-3 and TRBJ1-3, with TRBD1 identical over 7 bases. Germline CDR1 LGHNA, CDR2 YSLEER. The V and J ends lost 6 bases and 0 bases, in that order; junction bases with no gene match: 8. There are 16 residues in the CDR3. For the CDR3, the DNA is TGCGCCAGCAGATCGGACAGGAGATCCTCTGGAAACACCATATATTTT. Translation gives CASRSDRRSSGNTIYF.

The J gene is TRBJ1-2, the V gene TRBV11-2; D may be TRBD1 (5 bases). Germline-derived CDR1 and CDR2 are SGHAT and FQNNGV. The CDR3 consists of 14 residues. Trimming shortened V by 1 base and J by 2 bases, and 8 bases separated the two germline ends. The CDR3 spells CASSLATENYGYTF. CDR3 bases: TGTGCCAGCAGCTTAGCGACAGAAAACTATGGCTACACCTTC.

V usage is TRBV28 and J usage is TRBJ1-3; 7 bases are shared with TRBD1. Germline loops: CDR1 MDHEN, CDR2 SYDVKM. J gave up 1 base and V 3 bases, and 9 bases lay outside the gene matches. The CDR3 sequence is 17 residues long. CDR3 nucleotides: TGTGCCAGCAGTTTGGTTGCAGGGGGTGGATCTGGAAACACCATATATTTT. It encodes CASSLVAGGGSGNTIYF. The whole variable domain, remainder taken from reference TRBV28 and TRBJ1-3, is DVKVTQSSRYLVKRTGEKVFLECVQDMDHENMFWYRQDPGLGLRLIYFSYDVKMKEKGDIPEGYSVSREKKERFSLILESASTNQTSMYLCASSLVAGGGSGNTIYFGEGSWLTVV.

This rearrangement joins TRBV2 to TRBJ1-3; the D gene is possibly TRBD1 (6 bases). The CDR3 spans 14 residues. Germline CDR1 and CDR2: SNHLY and FYNNEI. Trimming left V 6 bases short and J 1 base short, with 10 bases between. In DNA form, the CDR3 reads TGTGCCAGCAGGGTACAGGGTTCTGGAAACACCATATATTTT. Amino acids: CASRVQGSGNTIYF.

The V call is TRBV30, the J call TRBJ2-7; a possible D gene is TRBD1 (6 bases). This CDR3 has 13 amino acids. Germline loops: CDR1 GTSNPN, CDR2 SVGIG (reference sequence). The germline V and J ends were trimmed by 0 bases and 4 bases, with 10 bases remaining between them. The CDR3 DNA follows: TGTGCCTGGAGTGTAAAACAGGGTTACGAGCAGTACTTC. Translation gives CAWSVKQGYEQYF.